Given below is one T cell receptor beta chain in context. Its target is not known. The assay was immunoSEQ multiplex PCR, and TCRdb's table has in-frame clones only and misses some. The repertoire holds approximately 150,000 clones, with around 92% as singletons. This record comes from a study of T cell responses to AZD1222 COVID-19 vaccine. Overall study: Pooled samples include second doses given at about 4 or 12 weeks.

V was cut by 3 bases and J by 3 bases, with 13 bases left in between. The CDR3 is 15 residues long. Germline CDR1 LNHDA, CDR2 SQIVND (reference sequence). Points from the study as a whole: An increase in Spike-specific TCR breadth and depth was observed after two AZD1222 doses.

This clonotype originated in an adult in good health. The sample here was peripheral blood, taken on day 0 of AZD1222 vaccination. J is TRBJ2-3 and V is TRBV19; D might be TRBD2 (6 bases). The CDR3 DNA sequence: TGTGCCAGTAGTATGGAGCGGGTAAGAACAGATACGCAGTATTTT. Translating gives CASSMERVRTDTQYF.